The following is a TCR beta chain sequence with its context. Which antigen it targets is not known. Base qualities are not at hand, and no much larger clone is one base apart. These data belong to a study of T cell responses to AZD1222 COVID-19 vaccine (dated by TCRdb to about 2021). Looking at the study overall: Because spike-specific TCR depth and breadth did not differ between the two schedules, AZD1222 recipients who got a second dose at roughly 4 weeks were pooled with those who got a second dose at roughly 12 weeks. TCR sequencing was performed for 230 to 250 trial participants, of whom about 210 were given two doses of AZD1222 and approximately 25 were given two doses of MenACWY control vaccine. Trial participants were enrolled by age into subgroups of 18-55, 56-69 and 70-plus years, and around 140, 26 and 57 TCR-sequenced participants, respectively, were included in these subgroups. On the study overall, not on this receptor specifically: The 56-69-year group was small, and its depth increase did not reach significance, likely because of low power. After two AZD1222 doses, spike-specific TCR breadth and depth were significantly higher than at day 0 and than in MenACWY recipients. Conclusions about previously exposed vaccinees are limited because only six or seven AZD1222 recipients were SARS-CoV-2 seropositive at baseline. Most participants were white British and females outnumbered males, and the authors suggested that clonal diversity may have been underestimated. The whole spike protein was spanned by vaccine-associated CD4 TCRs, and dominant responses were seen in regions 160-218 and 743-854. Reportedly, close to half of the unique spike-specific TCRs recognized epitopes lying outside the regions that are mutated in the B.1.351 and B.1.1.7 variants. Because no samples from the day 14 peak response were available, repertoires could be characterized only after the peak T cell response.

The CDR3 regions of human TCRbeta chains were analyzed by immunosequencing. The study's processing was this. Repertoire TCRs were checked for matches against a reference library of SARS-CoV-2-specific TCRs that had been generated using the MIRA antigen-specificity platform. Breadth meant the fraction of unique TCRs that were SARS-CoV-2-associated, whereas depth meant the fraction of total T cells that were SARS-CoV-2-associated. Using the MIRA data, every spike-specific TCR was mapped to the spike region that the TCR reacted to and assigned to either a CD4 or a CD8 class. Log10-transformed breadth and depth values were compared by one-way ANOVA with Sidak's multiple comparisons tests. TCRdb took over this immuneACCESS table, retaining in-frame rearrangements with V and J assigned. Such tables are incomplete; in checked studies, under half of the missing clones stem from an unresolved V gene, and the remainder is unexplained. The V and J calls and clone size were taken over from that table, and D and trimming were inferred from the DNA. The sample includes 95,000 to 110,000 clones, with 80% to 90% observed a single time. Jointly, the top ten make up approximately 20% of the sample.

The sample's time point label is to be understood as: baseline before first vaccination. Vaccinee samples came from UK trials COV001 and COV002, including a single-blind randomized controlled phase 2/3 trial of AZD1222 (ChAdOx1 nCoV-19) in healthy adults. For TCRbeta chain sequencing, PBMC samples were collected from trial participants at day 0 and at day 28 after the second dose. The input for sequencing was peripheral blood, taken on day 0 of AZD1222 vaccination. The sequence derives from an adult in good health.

For the CDR3, the sequence is CASSLAIGEQFF. The nucleotide sequence is TGTGCCAGCAGCTTAGCAATAGGTGAGCAGTTCTTC. The chain is encoded by TRBV7-8 joined to TRBJ2-1, with the D gene call left open. The germline V gene encodes CDR1 SGHVS and CDR2 FQNEAQ. The cysteine opens and the phenylalanine closes a CDR3 of 12 amino acids. The DNA shown is the 36-base CDR3, in frame from base 1. V lost 0 bases and J lost 9 bases; the stretch between them is 6 bases long.